A single TCR beta chain is shown here with its context. This entry belongs to a study of blood T cell repertoires in COVID-19. Looking at the study overall: COVID-19 samples collected from the United States, Italy and Spain covered acute and convalescent phases. The cDNA or gDNA used as material had been derived from T cells, B-cell-depleted T cells, or PBMCs.

How the authors handled the data: Estimates of nucleated cell counts were drawn from the amplification of reference gene primers. Repertoires were generated with immunoSEQ multiplex PCR, while TCRdb's copy carries only in-frame clones and drops some. That table furnishes V, J and clone size, whereas the DNA furnished D and trimming. The table lists about 16,000 clones, around 89% of them singletons, with roughly 9% in the top ten. This CDR3 is built from 12 residues. The J segment lost 5 bases and the V segment lost 7 bases, leaving 2 bases of the junction unmatched. CDR1 and CDR2 (germline): ENHRY, SYGVKD.

The specimen was peripheral blood. The sequence was obtained from a human donor in a cohort sampled during active COVID-19. The rearrangement uses TRBV10-3 and TRBJ2-7, with 10 bases that match TRBD1. The DNA of the CDR3 is TGTGCCATCACCGACAGGGGGCACGAGCAGTACTTC. This sequence encodes CAITDRGHEQYF.